This T cell receptor beta chain was identified in a study of T cell changes during pregnancy in multiple sclerosis. This CDR3 contains 13 residues. V was cut by 6 bases and J by 4 bases, with 13 bases left in between. Per germline, CDR1 MNHEY and CDR2 SMNVEV (reference sequence). Sequenced by immunoSEQ multiplex PCR; TCRdb stores in-frame clones only, minus some. The sample consists of about 40,000 clones, approximately 94% of them appearing once. This sequence originates from a female donor with multiple sclerosis, enrolled in a pregnancy study. The J gene is TRBJ2-7, the V gene TRBV27; a weak D match, TRBD1 (6 bases). Sample: peripheral blood, taken in the third trimester of pregnancy. The CDR3 spells CASSFLQGYEQYF. The DNA for the CDR3 is TGTGCCAGCAGCTTTCTACAGGGTTACGAGCAGTACTTC.